This TCR beta chain was retrieved from a study of molecular identifiers for immune sequencing clone quantification. Methods described previously were used for bulk TCR libraries, and listed TCR primers were applied. Each CDR3 protein is one row after TCRdb ran MiXCR on the PCR reads. The repertoire holds hundreds of thousands of distinct CDR3 sequences, around 25% seen once, with 0.78% in the top ten. Ten or more counts support this clonotype. Its antigen is not known. The study's findings and limits: Clones that had above 20 RNA copies took up over 99% of effector molecules but under 1% in naive cells.

The V end was cut by 0 bases, the J end by 4 bases, with 27 bases between. CDR3 length: 19 amino acids. In germline, CDR1 is DFQATT, CDR2 SNEGSKA (reference sequence). Sorting captured naive CD8 T cells as CD8+CD4-CCR7+CD45RA+. Material: naive CD8+ T cells from blood, with Jurkat cell RNA spiked in. Indicated subset: FACS-sorted CD8+CD4-CCR7+CD45RA+ naive T cells. This receptor was obtained from a human donor in good health. Some libraries in this study had Jurkat cell RNA spiked in. J is TRBJ1-1 and V is TRBV20-1; D unresolved. The DNA of the CDR3 is TGCAGTGCTAGAGATGTAGGAAAGGGTGGGTTTGGAGTTTTCACTGAAGCTTTCTTT. Protein product: CSARDVGKGGFGVFTEAFF.